Each of the 28 T cell receptor beta chains below was sequenced from the same sample in a study of response to subunit inactivated influenza vaccine. TCRdb processed the RT-PCR reads anew with MiXCR; each CDR3 protein has one entry. The repertoire includes under 550,000 distinct CDR3 sequences, about 7.2% of them detected once, and 13% sits in the top ten. The material sequenced was PBMCs from blood, taken roughly 24 months after vaccination. The receptors were gathered from a man in his fifties or sixties who received an inactivated influenza vaccine.

This clonotype was counted a few times. The chain is built from TRBV2 and TRBJ2-4, with D perhaps given as TRBD1 or TRBD2 (5 bases each). The CDR3 runs to 16 residues. CDR1 and CDR2 (germline): SNHLY, FYNNEI. Trimming pared 3 bases from V and 1 base from J, leaving 13 bases between. CDR3 sequence: CASSEGRVLAKNIQYF. The CDR3 bases are TGTGCCAGCAGTGAGGGACGGGTTCTTGCCAAAAACATTCAGTACTTC.

At least ten counts were recorded for this clonotype. The gene calls are TRBV5-6 and TRBJ1-4; weak D call: TRBD1 (6 bases). Germline CDR1 is SGHDT and CDR2 is YYEEEE. Trimming cost V 0 bases and J 8 bases, with 11 bases left between them. CDR3 length: 14 residues. The DNA of the CDR3 is TGTGCCAGCAGCTTGGCGGGACACCTCGAAAAACTGTTTTTT. As protein: CASSLAGHLEKLFF.

This clonotype was detected a few times. The rearrangement uses TRBV21-1 and TRBJ1-3; TRBD1 is the table's D call and was not checked against the DNA. TRBV21-1 is given as a pseudogene. CDR3 length: 11 amino acids. CDR3 nucleotide sequence: TGTGCCAGCAGCCCTGGGGGGGCCCTATATTTT. Protein sequence: CASSPGGALYF.

This clonotype appeared a few times. The chain couples TRBV27 to TRBJ1-6, with a possible D match to TRBD1 (6 bases). Trimming left V 3 bases short and J 8 bases short, with 11 bases between. CDR3 length: 14 residues. The germline CDR1 and CDR2 sequences are MNHEY and SMNVEV (reference sequence). The CDR3 nucleotides are TGTGCCAGCAGTTTCCGGGACACGTATTCACCCCTCCACTTT. This gives the protein CASSFRDTYSPLHF.

This clonotype came up many times. The J gene is TRBJ2-5, the V gene TRBV5-1; 9 bases match TRBD1. After removal of 5 bases from V and 1 base from J, the junction contained 6 bases not matched to a gene. In germline, CDR1 is SGHRS, CDR2 YFSETQ. The CDR3 runs 15 residues. The CDR3 sequence: CASRLGQGLQETQYF. The DNA of the CDR3 is TGCGCCAGCAGACTCGGACAGGGGCTCCAAGAGACCCAGTACTTC.

This clonotype was detected ten times or more. The V gene is TRBV5-1, the J gene TRBJ2-1; 9 bases match TRBD2. This CDR3 region has 15 residues. V lost 3 bases to trimming and J lost 5 bases; unmatched junction nucleotides: 6. Germline V gene sequence: CDR1 SGHRS, CDR2 YFSETQ. CDR3 sequence: CASSSLAGRDNEQFF. In nucleotides, the CDR3 is TGCGCCAGCAGCTCGCTAGCGGGAAGGGACAATGAGCAGTTCTTC.

This clonotype has only a few counts. This sequence joins TRBV12-3 or TRBV12-4 and TRBJ1-3; D is unclear. V lost 4 bases and J lost 1, with 8 bases in between. The CDR3 is 14 amino acids. CDR3: CASSSWISGNTIYF. In DNA, the CDR3 is TGTGCCAGCAGTTCATGGATATCTGGAAACACCATATATTTT.

The V call is TRBV18, the J call TRBJ2-5; no definite D call. This CDR3 is built from 13 residues. CDR1 and CDR2 (germline): KGHSH, LQKENI. Between the trimmed V and J ends, which lost 0 bases and 5 bases, there was a span of 7 bases. The CDR3, as DNA: TGTGCCAGCTCACCACCGGTGCGTGAGACCCAGTACTTC. Encoded protein: CASSPPVRETQYF.

This clonotype was seen at least ten times. The V gene is TRBV7-9, the J gene TRBJ2-3; a possible D gene is TRBD2 (5 bases). Looked up from germline, CDR1 is SEHNR and CDR2 is FQNEAQ (reference sequence). V was pared by 1 base and J by 2 bases, with 10 bases between. This CDR3 is built from 15 residues. Written as DNA, the CDR3 is TGTGCCAGCAGCTTAGGTTTGGACTTCACAGATACGCAGTATTTT. It codes for CASSLGLDFTDTQYF.

The CDR3: CASTPAGGLGYTF. CDR3 DNA: TGTGCCAGCACCCCAGCAGGGGGCCTGGGCTACACCTTC. This sequence joins TRBV11-2 and TRBJ1-2, with 8 bases aligning to TRBD1. Per germline, CDR1 SGHAT and CDR2 FQNNGV. V lost 7 bases and J lost 8; bases outside the gene matches: 9. The length of the CDR3 is 13 residues.

There are many counts of this clonotype. The chain joins TRBV9 to TRBJ1-6, with 7 nucleotides matching TRBD1. The V gene's germline CDR1 is SGDLS and CDR2 YYNGEE. V was clipped by 3 bases and J by 7 bases; unmatched bases: 4. The CDR3 has 14 amino acids. This chain's CDR3 is CASSAGQQNSPLHF. In DNA form, the CDR3 reads TGTGCCAGCAGCGCGGGACAGCAGAATTCACCCCTCCACTTT.

This clonotype was counted a few times. This chain joins TRBV10-2 and TRBJ2-4, with 12 bases fitting TRBD2. Trimming at V came to 4 bases and at J to 6 bases, leaving 7 bases not matched to a gene. Germline V CDR1 and CDR2: WSHSY, SAAADI. The CDR3 spans 16 residues. For the CDR3, the DNA is TGCGCCAGCAGTGTTCTAGCGGGAGGGCCTCTAAACATTCAGTACTTC. It codes for CASSVLAGGPLNIQYF.

This clonotype was observed at least ten times. DNA of the CDR3: TGCAGCGTTTTCGGGACTAGCGGGGGGGCAGCCTACAATGAGCAGTTCTTC. It codes for CSVFGTSGGAAYNEQFF. The chain joins TRBV29-1 to TRBJ2-1; TRBD2 aligns across 16 bases. After removal of 5 bases from V and 2 bases from J, the junction contained 6 bases not matched to a gene. The CDR3 consists of 17 residues. Germline CDR1 is SQVTM and CDR2 is ANQGSEA.

The gene calls are TRBV3-1 and TRBJ2-3; unclear D gene. Germline V gene data show CDR1 as LGHDT and CDR2 as YNNKEL (reference sequence). The CDR3 contains 14 residues. Trimming left V 1 base short and J 10 bases short, with 15 bases between. CDR3 in DNA: TGTGCCAGCAGCCAAGCTATGACCTCCGGCGCGCAGTATTTT. This translates into CASSQAMTSGAQYF.

The chain has TRBV6-5 and TRBJ1-2; 7 bases line up with TRBD1. V gave up 2 bases and J gave up 5 bases; unmatched junction bases: 5. The length of the CDR3 is 14 residues. Germline CDR1 MNHEY, CDR2 SVGAGI. The CDR3 is CASSYKGAGYGYTF. CDR3 DNA: TGTGCCAGCAGTTACAAGGGGGCGGGATATGGCTACACCTTC.

This clonotype was counted only a few times. The genes are TRBV7-2 and TRBJ2-2; D possibly matches TRBD1 or TRBD2 (6 bases each). CDR3 size: 17 residues. Germline V CDR1 and CDR2: SGHTA, FQGNSA. V dropped 5 bases and J dropped 2 bases, with 18 bases sitting between them. The chain's CDR3 is CASSPKGGLLNTGELFF. CDR3 coding DNA: TGTGCCAGCAGCCCGAAAGGGGGGTTATTAAACACCGGGGAGCTGTTTTTT.

This clonotype showed up many times. The chain recombines TRBV11-3 with TRBJ2-1; 10 bases line up with TRBD1. V shed 5 bases, J shed 2 bases, and the junction held 9 bases outside the gene matches. CDR1 SGHNT and CDR2 YENEEA come from the germline V gene. CDR3 size: 17 residues. The CDR3 sequence: CASSLGTGAIPYNEQFF. The CDR3 DNA follows: TGTGCCAGCAGCCTCGGGACAGGGGCAATTCCCTACAATGAGCAGTTCTTC.

This clonotype was counted many times. V usage is TRBV28 and J usage is TRBJ2-2, with TRBD1 identical over 12 bases. Germline-derived CDR1 and CDR2 are MDHEN and SYDVKM. There are 19 residues in the CDR3. V gave up 3 bases and J gave up 3 bases; unmatched junction bases: 11. The CDR3 nucleotides are TGTGCCAGCAGTTTCTGGGACAGGGGGCGATCCGTTGACACCGGGGAGCTGTTTTTT. It specifies CASSFWDRGRSVDTGELFF.

This sequence joins TRBV10-3 and TRBJ1-5; no clear D. CDR3 length equals 14 residues. Trimming removed 2 bases at V and 4 bases at J, with 9 bases between. Germline V gene lookup returns CDR1 ENHRY and CDR2 SYGVKD. DNA of the CDR3: TGTGCCATCAGTGAGGGGAGGAGAAATCAGCCCCAGCATTTT. Protein sequence: CAISEGRRNQPQHF.

This clonotype was picked up many times. V usage is TRBV2 and J usage is TRBJ2-5; D gene ambiguous. V was cut by 5 bases and J by 1 base, with 8 bases left in between. In germline, CDR1 is SNHLY, CDR2 FYNNEI. The CDR3 loop spans 13 amino acids. The CDR3 coding sequence is TGTGCCAGCAGTTTAAGTGTCCAAGAGACCCAGTACTTC. It codes for CASSLSVQETQYF.

This clonotype came up a few times. The chain recombines TRBV2 with TRBJ2-7, with TRBD1 matching 11 bases. CDR3 length: 15 residues. The V gene end was trimmed by 9 bases and the J gene end by 3 bases; junction bases not matched to a gene: 10. Germline CDR1 is SNHLY and CDR2 is FYNNEI. CDR3 protein: CASMDRGRFGYEQYF. DNA for the CDR3: TGTGCCAGTATGGACAGGGGGCGTTTTGGCTACGAGCAGTACTTC. Full variable domain (remainder filled in from reference TRBV2 and TRBJ2-7): EPEVTQTPSHQVTQMGQEVILRCVPISNHLYFYWYRQILGQKVEFLVSFYNNEISEKSEIFDDQFSVERPDGSNFTLKIRSTKLEDSAMYFCASMDRGRFGYEQYFGPGTRLTVT.

The chain uses TRBV6-5 and TRBJ2-7, with 8 bases lining up with TRBD2. After removal of 2 bases from V and 6 bases from J, the junction contained 3 bases not matched to a gene. This CDR3 spans 13 amino acids. Germline CDR1 and CDR2: MNHEY and SVGAGI. DNA of the CDR3: TGTGCCAGCAGTTACGGGCTAGCGGGCGAGCAGTACTTC. Its translation is CASSYGLAGEQYF.

This clonotype was observed many times. The CDR3, as DNA: TGCGCCAGCAGCCCTGGCCTTGGGACAGGCACTAATCAGCCCCAGCATTTT. This translates into CASSPGLGTGTNQPQHF. The chain recombines TRBV5-1 with TRBJ1-5; 8 nucleotides match TRBD1. After removal of 4 bases from V and 4 bases from J, the junction contained 13 bases not matched to a gene. The CDR3 sequence is 17 residues long. Germline CDR1 and CDR2: SGHRS and YFSETQ.

The rearrangement uses TRBV24-1 and TRBJ2-1; D is possibly TRBD2 (5 bases). V was shortened by 7 bases and J by 5 bases, with 14 bases between the two germline ends. The CDR3 is 14 amino acids. In germline, CDR1 is KGHDR, CDR2 SFDVKD. CDR3 in amino acids: CATSPGVHNNEQFF. Written as DNA, the CDR3 is TGTGCCACCAGCCCCGGGGTCCACAACAATGAGCAGTTCTTC.

This clonotype was recorded a few times. This chain connects TRBV18 to TRBJ1-6; TRBD1 matches 8 bases. The CDR3 extends over 14 amino acids. V was clipped by 2 bases and J by 12 bases; unmatched bases: 6. Germline loops: CDR1 KGHSH, CDR2 LQKENI. CDR3 sequence: CASSPGRDRRPLHF. The DNA for the CDR3 is TGTGCCAGCTCACCAGGCCGGGACAGGAGACCCCTCCACTTT. The full variable domain, completed using reference TRBV18 and TRBJ1-6, is NAGVMQNPRHLVRRRGQEARLRCSPMKGHSHVYWYRQLPEEGLKFMVYLQKENIIDESGMPKERFSAEFPKEGPSILRIQQVVRGDSAAYFCASSPGRDRRPLHFGNGTRLTVT.

This clonotype appeared a few times. The gene calls are TRBV20-1 and TRBJ1-4; TRBD1 matches at 9 bases. From germline, CDR1 is DFQATT and CDR2 SNEGSKA (reference sequence). V lost 6 bases and J lost 5; bases outside the gene matches: 10. The CDR3 length is 15 residues. Written as DNA, the CDR3 is TGCAGTGCCAATGATGGACAGGGGCTGAATGAAAAACTGTTTTTT. This gives the protein CSANDGQGLNEKLFF.

CDR3 bases: TGTGCCAGCAGCTTAGAAGGGACCCCTCATGAGCAGTTCTTC. It is translated as CASSLEGTPHEQFF. This chain uses TRBV7-9 with TRBJ2-1; D is tentatively TRBD1 or TRBD2 (5 bases each). Per the germline V gene, CDR1 is SEHNR and CDR2 is FQNEAQ (reference sequence). V gave up 1 base and J gave up 8 bases, with 12 bases separating them. CDR3 length: 14 amino acids.

This chain connects TRBV4-3 to TRBJ2-3; 7 bases fit TRBD1. Germline V gives CDR1 LGHNA, CDR2 YSLEER. V shed 1 base and J 6 bases; nucleotides not matched to a gene: 7. This CDR3 has 15 amino acids. The CDR3 region is CASSQGGRGLDTQYF. CDR3 coding DNA: TGCGCCAGCAGCCAAGGAGGAAGGGGGCTTGATACGCAGTATTTT.